The 7 T cell receptor beta chains below come from one sample, sequenced in a study of T cell repertoires in cytomegalovirus infection. TCRdb recomputed calls from the reads with MiXCR, one row per CDR3 protein. This table holds roughly 860,000 distinct CDR3 sequences, about 31% found once. Antigens of these TCRs are unknown. The sequencing used cultured CD8+ T cells from PBMCs, collected from culture after CMV antigen stimulation. The source of these receptors is a human donor in good health (CMV status not recorded). Some clones in this sample may be carry-over from other donors' samples.

This clonotype was seen only once. A single base separates this from a much larger clone, so it may be a read error. The V call is TRBV9, the J call TRBJ1-2, with D possibly matching TRBD1 (5 bases). This CDR3 is 11 amino acids long. Germline loops: CDR1 SGDLS, CDR2 YYNGEE. V was trimmed by 3 bases and J by 8 bases, leaving 8 bases between them. The CDR3 DNA reads as TGTGCCAGCAGCGAGGGGCCCGGCTACACCTTC. This codes for CASSEGPGYTF.

This clonotype was counted only a few times. This rearrangement joins TRBV7-9 to TRBJ1-2, with a tentative D call TRBD1 (5 bases). V gave up 4 bases and J gave up 5 bases, with 29 bases separating them. The CDR3 covers 19 residues. Looked up from germline, CDR1 is SEHNR and CDR2 is FQNEAQ (reference sequence). CDR3 coding DNA: TGTGCCAGCAGCTCAAGGGGAGTGGACGCGGCTTCGTGGGAATATGGCTACACCTTC. The encoded protein is CASSSRGVDAASWEYGYTF.

The chain joins TRBV2 to TRBJ2-5, with D perhaps matching TRBD1 (5 bases). Germline CDR1 SNHLY, CDR2 FYNNEI. The CDR3 runs to 14 residues. Trimming left V 6 bases short and J 5 bases short, with 16 bases between. The CDR3 region is CASSPPGRRETQYF. The CDR3 DNA follows: TGTGCCAGCAGCCCCCCAGGGCGCCGGGAGACCCAGTACTTC. The full variable domain, completed using reference TRBV2 and TRBJ2-5, is EPEVTQTPSHQVTQMGQEVILRCVPISNHLYFYWYRQILGQKVEFLVSFYNNEISEKSEIFDDQFSVERPDGSNFTLKIRSTKLEDSAMYFCASSPPGRRETQYFGPGTRLLVL.

The V and J genes are TRBV4-1 and TRBJ2-5, with 7 bases identical to TRBD1. CDR3 length: 18 residues. With V trimmed by 0 bases and J by 4 bases, 14 bases remained unmatched. Germline assignment: CDR1 MGHRA and CDR2 YSYEKL. The CDR3 spells CASSQEVTGIFPGETQYF. The CDR3 region has the DNA TGCGCCAGCAGCCAAGAGGTGACAGGGATTTTCCCGGGAGAGACCCAGTACTTC.

The table lists this clonotype with a few counts. V is TRBV27 and J is TRBJ2-3; perhaps TRBD1 as D (5 bases). The CDR3 spans 14 residues. Germline V gene sequence: CDR1 MNHEY, CDR2 SMNVEV (reference sequence). The V and J ends lost 3 bases and 5 bases respectively, with 12 bases between them. DNA of the CDR3: TGTGCCAGCAGTTTCTTTGCTGGACAAGATACGCAGTATTTT. Translating gives CASSFFAGQDTQYF.

This chain links TRBV4-3 with TRBJ2-1; D perhaps matches TRBD1 (5 bases). CDR3 length: 14 amino acids. The V and J ends lost 0 bases and 4 bases respectively, with 7 bases between them. Germline CDR1 is LGHNA and CDR2 is YSLEER. The CDR3 here is CASSQDTGYNEQFF. The CDR3 region has the DNA TGCGCCAGCAGCCAAGACACAGGATACAATGAGCAGTTCTTC.

The CDR3 is CASSFGEDGYTF. Written as DNA, the CDR3 is TGTGCCAGCAGTTTTGGGGAAGATGGCTACACCTTC. The V gene is TRBV12-3 or TRBV12-4, the J gene TRBJ1-2, with no clear D. This CDR3 is built from 12 residues. The germline V and J ends were trimmed by 3 bases and 6 bases, with 8 bases remaining between them.